This TCR beta chain stems from a study of blood T cell repertoires in COVID-19 (dated by TCRdb to the early 2020s). Regarding the study in general: Samples covering the acute and convalescent phases of COVID-19 were provided by collaborators in the United States, Italy and Spain. Where available, HLA class I and class II types were taken from metadata supplied by the sample provider and were not determined by assay-based typing. The prospective study material was composed of cDNA or gDNA derived from T cells, B-cell-depleted T cells, or PBMCs. The sample metadata nearly always contained a de-identified subject ID, COVID-19 status, age in years and sex. The dataset comprised deeply sampled blood TCRbeta repertoires from subjects exposed to, actively infected with, or recovered from COVID-19. The samples were drawn from two sources: the first 160 participants of the ongoing ImmuneRACE study, and 1,200 or so subjects contributed by 6 global collaborators. The repertoires were released in a freely available public database meant as a resource for research on the immune response to SARS-CoV-2. General conclusions and limits of the study: The quantity of clinical and demographic metadata differed by source and by participant and was supplied without curation.

Note on this clone: Its recognized antigen is unknown. Per-base qualities were not stored, and no clone one base away is much larger.

TCRbeta CDR3 regions were amplified from genomic DNA using the immunoSEQ Assay, a bias-controlled multiplex PCR. Concerning the study's data processing: Within the assay, amplification of reference gene primers was used to estimate how many nucleated cells each sample contained. Sequence reads were collapsed and filtered to measure the absolute abundance of every unique TCRbeta CDR3 rearrangement. For each sample, productive Simpson clonality was calculated as the square root of Simpson's diversity index across productive rearrangements. This immuneACCESS table, as held by TCRdb, lists in-frame sequences with V and J called but not all clones. Of the missing ones, under half trace to an unresolved V gene in checked studies; the others have no known cause. That table furnishes V, J and clone size, whereas the DNA furnished D and trimming. This sample gives 40,000 to 50,000 clones in total; about 83% of them show up just once. The ten most abundant clones make up approximately 2.1% of the sample.

The collaborating institutions used their own protocols to collect whole blood in K2EDTA tubes. For TCRbeta analysis, collaborators shipped samples in one of three forms: frozen whole blood, isolated PBMCs, or DNA extracted from either of those sample types. The CDR3 measures 12 amino acids from cysteine to phenylalanine. CDR3 DNA only is kept here, 36 bases in frame from base 1. The germline V gene encodes CDR1 GTSNPN and CDR2 SVGIG (reference sequence). Relative to germline, V is 1 base shorter and J is 11 bases shorter, with 12 bases between their ends. The chain was built from TRBV30 and TRBJ1-3; a confident D gene designation cannot be given. The TCR originated in a woman aged 55-69 years with acute or convalescent COVID-19. The sequenced sample was peripheral blood. The CDR3 reads CAWSGTASPIYF. The DNA is TGTGCCTGGAGTGGTACTGCGAGTCCCATATATTTT.